Following are 6 T cell receptor beta chains from one sample sequenced in a study of blood T cell repertoires in COVID-19. Here immunoSEQ multiplex PCR was the method, and the copy in TCRdb shows in-frame clones only, minus some. The sample lists roughly 260,000 clones, approximately 83% seen once, with 1.9% in the top ten. The specimen was PBMCs or T cells enriched from blood (not recorded which). Receptor source: a woman aged 45-65 years who had recovered from COVID-19.

The chain combines TRBV15 with TRBJ1-5; TRBD1 might be the D (6 bases). Germline V gene sequence: CDR1 LNHNV, CDR2 YYDKDF (reference sequence). The CDR3 contains 16 residues. V lost 0 bases to trimming and J lost 3 bases, with 12 bases between them. For the CDR3, the DNA is TGTGCCACCAGCAGAGAGACAGGTTCTAACAATCAGCCCCAGCATTTT. It specifies CATSRETGSNNQPQHF.

Points on this clone: Other DNA variants within this sample encode the same CDR3. The V gene is TRBV5-1, the J gene TRBJ1-1; D unclear. V was pared by 1 base and J by 2 bases, with 6 bases between. Germline CDR1 and CDR2: SGHRS and YFSETQ. This CDR3 contains 13 residues. CDR3 sequence reads: CASSLRGNTEAFF. DNA for the CDR3: TGCGCCAGCAGCTTGCGGGGAAACACTGAAGCTTTCTTT.

The chain combines TRBV7-2 with TRBJ1-3, with D possibly being TRBD1 (6 bases). Trimming stripped 2 bases from V and 1 base from J, with 21 bases between. CDR3 length equals 19 residues. Germline lookup yields CDR1 SGHTA and CDR2 FQGNSA. CDR3 DNA: TGTGCCAGCAGCTTACTCATTAGCAGGGGCCGACTATCTGGAAACACCATATATTTT. Protein: CASSLLISRGRLSGNTIYF.

The chain links TRBV6-5 to TRBJ1-2; tentatively, D is TRBD1 (5 bases). The CDR3 extends over 14 amino acids. Germline CDR1 and CDR2: MNHEY and SVGAGI. V shed 7 bases and J shed 8 bases, with 20 bases lying between them. CDR3 nucleotide sequence: TGTGCCAGCACCCACGTCGAGGGACTAGGAGGCTACACCTTC. This codes for CASTHVEGLGGYTF.

CDR3 in amino acids: CASSLAIGQLYGYTF. For the CDR3, the DNA is TGCGCCAGCAGCTTGGCCATCGGACAGCTCTATGGCTACACCTTC. The rearrangement links TRBV5-1 to TRBJ1-2; D is perhaps TRBD1 (6 bases). Germline V lookup: CDR1 SGHRS, CDR2 YFSETQ. Trimming shortened V by 0 bases and J by 4 bases, and 13 bases separated the two germline ends. The CDR3 is made up of 15 amino acids.

This chain connects TRBV12-3 or TRBV12-4 to TRBJ1-2, with D possibly TRBD1 on 5 matching bases. This CDR3 has 11 amino acids. V was pared by 6 bases and J by 8 bases, with 10 bases between. The CDR3 region has the DNA TGTGCCAGCAGCCCAGGGCAGGGCTACACCTTC. Residues: CASSPGQGYTF.